The rows below give T cell receptor beta chains drawn from one sample of a study of blood T cell repertoires in COVID-19. Only in-frame clones appear in the TCRdb table, and some are missing; sequencing was by immunoSEQ multiplex PCR. The top ten hold around 9.3% of the sample, which has 200,000 to 250,000 clones, approximately 80% seen once. Source material: PBMCs or T cells enriched from blood (not recorded which). The receptors shown here come from a woman aged 45 to 65 with acute COVID-19. The CDR3 runs from the conserved cysteine through the conserved F or W. D genes are given only for firm matches. Clone sizes are given selectively: once, few, many, or a class where the clone is expanded.

CDR3 DNA | CDR3 protein | D gene | clone size | J gene | V gene
TGTGCCAGCAGTGCACGTCCTGGGACTAGTTACGAGCAGTACTTC | CASSARPGTSYEQYF | TRBD2 | - | TRBJ2-7 | TRBV6-2/TRBV6-3
TGTGCCAGTAGTATGGGGGCAGGCTACGAGCAGTACTTC | CASSMGAGYEQYF | - | - | TRBJ2-7 | TRBV19
TGTGCCAGCAGCCAAGATCCACAAACTAGCGGGGGGCAAGAGACCCAGTACTTC | CASSQDPQTSGGQETQYF | TRBD2 | - | TRBJ2-5 | TRBV3-1/TRBV3-2
TGTGCCAGCAGCTTTAGGACAGTGGAAGCAACGAATTCACCCCTCCACTTT | CASSFRTVEATNSPLHF | - | - | TRBJ1-6 | TRBV7-9
TGCGCCAGCAGCCAGACGGGGGACTATGGCTACACCTTC | CASSQTGDYGYTF | - | few | TRBJ1-2 | TRBV4-3
TGTGCCAGCAGTCTTACAGGGGCCGGTGGGGGCTACACCTTC | CASSLTGAGGGYTF | TRBD1 | few | TRBJ1-2 | TRBV28
TGCAGCGTCCGGACAGGATATGGCTACACCTTC | CSVRTGYGYTF | TRBD1 | - | TRBJ1-2 | TRBV29-1
TGCGCCAGCAGCGTGGGACTCAACTATGGCTACACCTTC | CASSVGLNYGYTF | - | few | TRBJ1-2 | TRBV4-1
TGTGCCAGCAGCTTAGTACCTACAGCGGGGGGCAATGAGCAGTTCTTC | CASSLVPTAGGNEQFF | TRBD2 | many | TRBJ2-1 | TRBV7-2
TGTGCCAGCACCATGACAGGGGAAGAAAGAATCACTGAAGCTTTCTTT | CASTMTGEERITEAFF | TRBD1 | - | TRBJ1-1 | TRBV28
TGTGCCACCAGCAGTCGGGAGCTAGCCCCTTTACAACTGTTTTTT | CATSSRELAPLQLFF | - | - | TRBJ1-4 | TRBV15
TGTGCCAGCAGTTCGGGACAGATCTCTGGAAACACCATATATTTT | CASSSGQISGNTIYF | TRBD1 | - | TRBJ1-3 | TRBV28
TGTGCCAGCAGCGTGGGACTAGCGAGGACAGATACGCAGTATTTT | CASSVGLARTDTQYF | TRBD2 | - | TRBJ2-3 | TRBV9
TGTGCCAGCAGCTTGGGCCGAGTCCAAGAGACCCAGTACTTC | CASSLGRVQETQYF | - | - | TRBJ2-5 | TRBV5-4
TGTGCCAGCAGTCCGCTGCTGGGGGGTGAAAACGTTGAAAAACTGTTTTTT | CASSPLLGGENVEKLFF | - | once | TRBJ1-4 | TRBV28
TGTGCCACCAGTGATGCCTCAGGGTTCGGGGCCAACGTCCTGACTTTC | CATSDASGFGANVLTF | - | few | TRBJ2-6 | TRBV24-1
TGTGCCAGTAGTATTCTAACTAGCGGGAGTATCTACAATGAGCAGTTCTTC | CASSILTSGSIYNEQFF | TRBD2 | - | TRBJ2-1 | TRBV19
TGTGCCAGCATCCATAGGGACAGGGCTACCGATGAGCAGTTCTTC | CASIHRDRATDEQFF | TRBD1 | - | TRBJ2-1 | TRBV7-2
TGTGCCAGCAGCTTAGGACTCCCTCCTTACGAGCAGTACTTC | CASSLGLPPYEQYF | - | - | TRBJ2-7 | TRBV7-6
TGTGCCAGCAGCTTTCAGGGGGCGCGGTACGGAACTGAAGCTTTCTTT | CASSFQGARYGTEAFF | TRBD1 | - | TRBJ1-1 | TRBV5-6
TGTGCCAGCAGTGAAGCAGGGGGTCAGCCCCAGCATTTT | CASSEAGGQPQHF | - | - | TRBJ1-5 | TRBV6-1
TGTGCCAGCAGCCCACAGGGCCCCCTACTGAGGGATACGCAGTATTTT | CASSPQGPLLRDTQYF | - | - | TRBJ2-3 | TRBV7-2
TGTGCCAGCAGACAGGGGGCGCCCACCGGGGAGCTGTTTTTT | CASRQGAPTGELFF | TRBD1 | - | TRBJ2-2 | TRBV7-8
TGTGCCAGCAGCAAGGGACAGGGGAACGAAAAACTGTTTTTT | CASSKGQGNEKLFF | TRBD1 | - | TRBJ1-4 | TRBV7-9
TGTGCCAGAAGCTTGGCCGTACCCCCCGGGGGAGAGACCCAGTACTTC | CARSLAVPPGGETQYF | - | - | TRBJ2-5 | TRBV5-3
TGTGCCAGCAGCACACACCAGGGCTCTGGAAACACCATATATTTT | CASSTHQGSGNTIYF | - | - | TRBJ1-3 | TRBV9
TGTGCCAGCAGTCCTAGACTAGCGGGGACGTTAGGGCAGTTCTTC | CASSPRLAGTLGQFF | TRBD2 | - | TRBJ2-1 | TRBV2
TGTGCCACCAGCAGAGATTCAAGAATAGGGGGATACAATGAGCAGTTCTTC | CATSRDSRIGGYNEQFF | - | - | TRBJ2-1 | TRBV15
TGTGCCAGTTATTCTTTGGGGACAGGGAACACTGAAGCTTTCTTT | CASYSLGTGNTEAFF | TRBD1 | - | TRBJ1-1 | TRBV19
TGTGCCAGCAGTTACCGCTCTGGGGCCAACGTCCTGACTTTC | CASSYRSGANVLTF | - | - | TRBJ2-6 | TRBV6-2/TRBV6-3
TGTGCCAGCTCACCGACTGGGACGGGAGGTGTGGAGCAGTACTTC | CASSPTGTGGVEQYF | TRBD2 | - | TRBJ2-7 | TRBV18
TGCGCCAGCAGCTCGCTGGACAGGGGGAATTCACCCCTCCACTTT | CASSSLDRGNSPLHF | TRBD1 | - | TRBJ1-6 | TRBV5-1
TGCGCCAGCAGCCGGGCAGGGGTGACGGCTAATGAAAAACTGTTTTTT | CASSRAGVTANEKLFF | - | - | TRBJ1-4 | TRBV4-1
TGTGCCAGCAGTGAAAATTCTGCGTACGAGCAGTACTTC | CASSENSAYEQYF | - | - | TRBJ2-7 | TRBV25-1
TGTGCCACCGACCGGGTCTCCGGCACAGATACGCAGTATTTT | CATDRVSGTDTQYF | - | - | TRBJ2-3 | TRBV7-9
TGCGCCAGCAGCCTATACGGGGAACTCTCATACGAGCAGTACTTC | CASSLYGELSYEQYF | - | few | TRBJ2-7 | TRBV5-1
TGTGCAAGTCGCTTAGTTCAGACTATTAAAAAGGGCAATGAGCAGTTCTTC | CASRLVQTIKKGNEQFF | - | - | TRBJ2-1 | TRBV12-2
TGTGCCAGCAGCCCAAGGAGACAGCTTACTGAAGCTTTCTTT | CASSPRRQLTEAFF | - | - | TRBJ1-1 | TRBV5-4
TGTGCCAGCACACCGGAATTAGCGGGGGGGCCCTTTGAGCAGTTCTTC | CASTPELAGGPFEQFF | TRBD2 | - | TRBJ2-1 | TRBV5-4
TGTGCCAGCAGCGCGCAATCGGGACAGGGGTACGAGCAGTACTTC | CASSAQSGQGYEQYF | TRBD1 | - | TRBJ2-7 | TRBV9
TGTGCCAGCACCAGGATGGAGACCCAGTACTTC | CASTRMETQYF | - | - | TRBJ2-5 | TRBV3-1/TRBV3-2
TGTGCCAGCGTGGCGGGGACAGGGGGTAATCAGCCCCAGCATTTT | CASVAGTGGNQPQHF | TRBD1 | few | TRBJ1-5 | TRBV6-5
TGTGCCAGCAGTGAATACGGGGGAGGCAATGAGCAGTTCTTC | CASSEYGGGNEQFF | - | - | TRBJ2-1 | TRBV6-1
TGTGCCAGCAGCCCCTTAAAGGGGAGGAACAATGAGCAGTTCTTC | CASSPLKGRNNEQFF | - | - | TRBJ2-1 | TRBV28
TGTGCCAGCAGCCAAGAGCGCGGGTTCTACGAGCAGTACTTC | CASSQERGFYEQYF | - | - | TRBJ2-7 | TRBV3-1/TRBV3-2
TGTGCCAGCTCACCATCAGCGGGGGCCTACGAGCAGTACTTC | CASSPSAGAYEQYF | TRBD2 | once | TRBJ2-7 | TRBV18
TGTGCCAGCAGCCGCGGACTAGCGGGAGGGCCTGATTACACCGGGGAGCTGTTTTTT | CASSRGLAGGPDYTGELFF | TRBD2 | few | TRBJ2-2 | TRBV7-6
TGTGCCAGCTCACCGCCCGGGACTAACTATGGCTACACCTTC | CASSPPGTNYGYTF | - | - | TRBJ1-2 | TRBV18
TGTGCCACCAGTGATTCCAGGACAGGGTCGGAGACCCAGTACTTC | CATSDSRTGSETQYF | TRBD1 | - | TRBJ2-5 | TRBV24-1